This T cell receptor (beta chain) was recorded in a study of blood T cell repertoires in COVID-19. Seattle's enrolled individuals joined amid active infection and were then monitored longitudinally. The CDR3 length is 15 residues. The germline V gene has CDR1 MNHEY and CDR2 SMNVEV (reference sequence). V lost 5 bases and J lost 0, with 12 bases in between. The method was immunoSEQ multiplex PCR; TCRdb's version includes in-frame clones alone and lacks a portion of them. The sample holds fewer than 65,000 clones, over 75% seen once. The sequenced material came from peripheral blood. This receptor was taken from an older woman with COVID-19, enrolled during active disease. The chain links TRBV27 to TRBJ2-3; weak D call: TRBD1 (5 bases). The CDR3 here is CASSQGHVSTDTQYF. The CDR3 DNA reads TGTGCCAGCAGTCAAGGACACGTTAGCACAGATACGCAGTATTTT.